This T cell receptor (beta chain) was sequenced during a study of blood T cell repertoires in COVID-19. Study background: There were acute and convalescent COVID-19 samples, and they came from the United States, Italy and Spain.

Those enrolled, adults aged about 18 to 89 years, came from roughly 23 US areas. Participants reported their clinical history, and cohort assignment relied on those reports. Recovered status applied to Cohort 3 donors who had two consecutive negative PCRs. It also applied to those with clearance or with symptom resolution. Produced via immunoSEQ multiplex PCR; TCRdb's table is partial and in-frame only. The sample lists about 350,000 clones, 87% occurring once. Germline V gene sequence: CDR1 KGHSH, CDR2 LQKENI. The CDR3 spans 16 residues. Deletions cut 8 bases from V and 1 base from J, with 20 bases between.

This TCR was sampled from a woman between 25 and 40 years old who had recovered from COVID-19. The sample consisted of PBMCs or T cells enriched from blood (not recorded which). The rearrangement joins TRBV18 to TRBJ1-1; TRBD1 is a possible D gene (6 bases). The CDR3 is CASRLNPGEGNTEAFF. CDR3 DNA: TGTGCCAGCCGGTTGAATCCAGGGGAGGGGAACACTGAAGCTTTCTTT.